This T cell receptor (beta chain) was profiled in a study of cytomegalovirus exposure and HLA in healthy donors. V gave up 1 base and J gave up 10 bases; unmatched junction bases: 9. CDR1 and CDR2 (germline): SGHTA, FQGTGA. The CDR3 loop spans 15 amino acids. The primer mix had 60 Vbeta and 13 Jbeta primers. Only in-frame clones appear in the TCRdb table, and some are missing; sequencing was by immunoSEQ multiplex PCR. This table holds 100,000 to 150,000 clones, more than 75% found once. The V call is TRBV7-3, the J call TRBJ2-1; the match to TRBD2 covers 8 bases. The source of this sequence is a woman aged 25 to 39 in good health and CMV-seronegative. Material: PBMCs. Here the CDR3 DNA reads TGTGCCAGCAGCTTAATGTACAGCGGGGGACGAGAGCAGTTCTTC. It translates to CASSLMYSGGREQFF.